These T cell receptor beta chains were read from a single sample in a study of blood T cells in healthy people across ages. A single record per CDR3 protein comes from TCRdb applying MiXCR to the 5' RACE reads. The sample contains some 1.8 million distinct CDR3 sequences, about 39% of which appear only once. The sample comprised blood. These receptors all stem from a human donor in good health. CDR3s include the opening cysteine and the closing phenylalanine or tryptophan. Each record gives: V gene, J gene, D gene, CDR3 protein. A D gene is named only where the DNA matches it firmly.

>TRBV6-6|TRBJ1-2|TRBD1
CACSGEDRGNPYGYTF
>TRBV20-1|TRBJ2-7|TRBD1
CSARVGQGASEQYF
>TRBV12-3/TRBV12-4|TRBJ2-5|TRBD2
CASRPSPKNQLAGVGETQYF
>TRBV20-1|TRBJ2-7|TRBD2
CSAGGTSGASAQQYF
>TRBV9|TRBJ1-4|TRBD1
CASSVTGAEKLFF
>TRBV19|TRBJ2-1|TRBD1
CASSETGLGDFERFF
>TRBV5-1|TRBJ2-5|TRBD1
CASSFEGTGGSAQYF
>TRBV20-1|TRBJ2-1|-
CRASRVAYNEQFF
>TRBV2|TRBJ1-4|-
CASSEMWGATNEKLFF
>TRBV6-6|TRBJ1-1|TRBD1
CASSYPSGQLNTEAFF
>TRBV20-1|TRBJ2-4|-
CSAPGHLAKNIQYF
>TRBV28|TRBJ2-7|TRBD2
CASSLTAGGYSYEQYF
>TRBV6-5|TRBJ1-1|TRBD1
CASRRDRGLTEAFF
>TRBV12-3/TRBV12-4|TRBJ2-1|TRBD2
CASRATSGGNEQFF